A single T cell receptor (beta chain) is shown here with its context. Its antigen remains unidentified. These data belong to a study of cytomegalovirus exposure and HLA in healthy donors. Whole-study results and caveats: Specificity for CMV antigens was confirmed in vitro for a few of the CMV-associated chains.

Amplification used 60 Vbeta primers and 13 Jbeta primers. The repertoire was sequenced with immunoSEQ multiplex PCR; TCRdb's copy has only in-frame clones and lacks some. The repertoire consists of 100,000 to 150,000 clones, with around 82% occurring once and the leading ten covering approximately 1.7%. The sequence was collected from a boy under 18 in good health and CMV-seronegative. Input material: PBMCs.

The CDR3 DNA reads TGTGCCAGTAGGACCCGCGGGGGGACCTACGAGCAGTACTTC. Translating gives CASRTRGGTYEQYF. The V gene is TRBV6-5, the J gene TRBJ2-5, with TRBD2 matching over 8 bases. The J call may not be correct, given that the DNA end is closer to TRBJ2-7. The CDR3 spans 14 residues. CDR1 is MNHEY and CDR2 is SVGAGI in the germline V gene.